This T cell receptor (beta chain) emerged from a study of T cells after yellow fever vaccination. The CDR3 extends over 15 amino acids. The germline V and J ends were trimmed by 6 bases and 6 bases, with 18 bases remaining between them. Germline CDR1 is MNHEY and CDR2 is SVGAGI. For this clonotype: Antigen: not known.

Study-level results: At 95% to 98% for CD4 and 70% to 90% for CD8, most primary-vaccination clones showed up again after the booster. Of the clonotypes, a small share occurred in both CD4 and CD8 compartments. Peaking faster, on day 5 versus 15, the secondary response was nonetheless weaker.

Generation of TCR cDNA used 5'RACE template switching (which added a universal primer site and UMIs). MiXCR, applied by TCRdb to the 5' RACE reads, yields one record per CDR3 protein. The table records about 260,000 distinct CDR3 sequences, about 5.2% of them present only once. Specimen: CD4+ T cells sorted from PBMCs, collected on the day of the yellow fever booster vaccination. The J gene is TRBJ1-5, the V gene TRBV6-5, with D unclear. The origin of this receptor is a man between 18 and 35 years old who received the YFV17D yellow fever vaccine. DNA for the CDR3: TGTGCCAGCAGGCGCGAAACCGGCGGGGTTCAGCCCCAGCATTTT. Translated, it gives CASRRETGGVQPQHF.